This T cell receptor (beta chain) was recorded in a study of T-cell memory formation after mild COVID-19. Study context: TCR clusters were mostly confined to one donor each. Findings and limits, study-wide: Clones shrinking between day 15 and 85 showed a balanced CD4/CD8 split, and those that grew later tilted toward CD4+.

The sample holds a few counts of this clonotype. Its antigen remains unknown. TCRdb ran MiXCR on the 5' RACE reads and lists one entry per CDR3 protein. Of 580,000 or so distinct CDR3 sequences in the sample, around a sixth were seen once. The CDR3 is made up of 14 amino acids. V lost 8 bases to trimming and J lost 1 base, with 13 bases between them. Germline V gene lookup returns CDR1 MGHDK and CDR2 SYGVNS. This chain uses TRBV25-1 with TRBJ2-3, with D possibly TRBD2 on 5 matching bases. The sequenced material came from PBMCs or a T cell subset sorted from them (not recorded which). The TCR originated in an adult woman who had mild COVID-19 (a few samples of this study predate the infection). Cell type and time point are not known. CDR3 protein: CASGTGSGTDTQYF. The CDR3 DNA follows: TGTGCCAGCGGTACGGGATCCGGCACAGATACGCAGTATTTT. Full variable domain (rest looked up from reference TRBV25-1 and TRBJ2-3): EADIYQTPRYLVIGTGKKITLECSQTMGHDKMYWYQQDPGMELHLIHYSYGVNSTEKGDLSSESTVSRIRTEHFPLTLESARPSHTSQYLCASGTGSGTDTQYFGPGTRLTVL.